This T cell receptor beta chain comes out of a study of blood T cell repertoires in COVID-19. Whole-study context: The cDNA or gDNA used as material had been derived from T cells, B-cell-depleted T cells, or PBMCs.

Trimming took 0 bases from V and 10 from J, leaving 13 bases between them. This CDR3 region has 14 residues. The germline V gene encodes CDR1 LGHNA and CDR2 YNFKEQ. Data came from immunoSEQ multiplex PCR; TCRdb stores just in-frame clones and leaves some out. The repertoire holds approximately 89,000 clones, with more than 60% as singletons. Sample: peripheral blood. The chain links TRBV4-2 to TRBJ2-1, with unresolved D. This TCR was sampled from a man between 65 and 85 years old with acute or convalescent COVID-19. The CDR3 region is CASSQDLVAWEQFF. CDR3 sequence (DNA): TGTGCCAGCAGCCAAGATCTTGTAGCCTGGGAGCAGTTCTTC.